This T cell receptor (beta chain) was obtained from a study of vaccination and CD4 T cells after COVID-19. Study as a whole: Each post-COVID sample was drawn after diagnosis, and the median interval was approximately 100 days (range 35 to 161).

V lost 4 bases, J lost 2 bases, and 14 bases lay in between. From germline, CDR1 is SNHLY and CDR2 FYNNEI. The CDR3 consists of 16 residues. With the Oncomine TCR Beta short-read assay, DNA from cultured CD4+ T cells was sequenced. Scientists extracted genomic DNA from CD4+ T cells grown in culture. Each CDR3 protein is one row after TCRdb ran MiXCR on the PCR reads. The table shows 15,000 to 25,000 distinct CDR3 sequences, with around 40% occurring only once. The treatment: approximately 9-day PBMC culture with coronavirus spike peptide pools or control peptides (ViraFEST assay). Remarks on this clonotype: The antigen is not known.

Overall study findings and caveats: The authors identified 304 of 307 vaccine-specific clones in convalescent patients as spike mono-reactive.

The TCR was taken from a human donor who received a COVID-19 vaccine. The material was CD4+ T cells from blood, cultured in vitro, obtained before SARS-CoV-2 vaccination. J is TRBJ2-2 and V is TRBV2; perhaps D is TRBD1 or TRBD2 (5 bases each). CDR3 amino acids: CASSVGRVINTGELFF. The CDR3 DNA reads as TGTGCCAGCAGTGTGGGGCGGGTGATAAACACCGGGGAGCTGTTTTTT.